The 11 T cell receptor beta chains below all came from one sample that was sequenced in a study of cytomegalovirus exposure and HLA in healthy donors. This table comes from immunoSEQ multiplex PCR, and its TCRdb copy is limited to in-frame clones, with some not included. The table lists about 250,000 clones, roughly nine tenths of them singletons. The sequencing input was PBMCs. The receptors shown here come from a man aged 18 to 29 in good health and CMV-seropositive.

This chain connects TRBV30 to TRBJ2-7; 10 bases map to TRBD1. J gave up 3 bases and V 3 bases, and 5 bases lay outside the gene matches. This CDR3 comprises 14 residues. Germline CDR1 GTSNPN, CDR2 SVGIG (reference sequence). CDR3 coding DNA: TGTGCCTGGAGGCCCGGGACAGGGGACTACGAGCAGTACTTC. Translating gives CAWRPGTGDYEQYF.

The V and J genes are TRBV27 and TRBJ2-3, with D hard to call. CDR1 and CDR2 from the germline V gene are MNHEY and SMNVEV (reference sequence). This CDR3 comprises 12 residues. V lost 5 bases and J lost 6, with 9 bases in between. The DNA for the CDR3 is TGTGCCAGCAGTACCCTCGGGGATACGCAGTATTTT. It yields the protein CASSTLGDTQYF.

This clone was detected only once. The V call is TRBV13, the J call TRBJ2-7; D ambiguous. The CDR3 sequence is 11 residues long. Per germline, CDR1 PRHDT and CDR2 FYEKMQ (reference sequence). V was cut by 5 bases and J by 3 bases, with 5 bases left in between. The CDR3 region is CASSPYYEQYF. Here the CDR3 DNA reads TGTGCCAGCAGCCCTTACTACGAGCAGTACTTC.

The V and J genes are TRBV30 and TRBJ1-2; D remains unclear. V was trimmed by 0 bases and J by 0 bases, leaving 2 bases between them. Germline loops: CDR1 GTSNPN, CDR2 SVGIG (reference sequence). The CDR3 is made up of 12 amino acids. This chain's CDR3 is CAWSVANYGYTF. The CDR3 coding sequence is TGTGCCTGGAGTGTGGCTAACTATGGCTACACCTTC.

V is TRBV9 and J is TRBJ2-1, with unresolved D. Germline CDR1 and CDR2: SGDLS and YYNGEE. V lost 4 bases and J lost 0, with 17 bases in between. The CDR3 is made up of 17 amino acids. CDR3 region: CASSPGRQAVSYNEQFF. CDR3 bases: TGTGCCAGCAGCCCAGGCCGCCAGGCGGTCTCCTACAATGAGCAGTTCTTC.

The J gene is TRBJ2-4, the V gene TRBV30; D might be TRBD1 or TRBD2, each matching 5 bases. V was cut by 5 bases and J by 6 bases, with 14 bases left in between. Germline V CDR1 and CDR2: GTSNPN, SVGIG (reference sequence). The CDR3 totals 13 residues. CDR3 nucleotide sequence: TGTGCCTGGGGCCCAGGGACCCCAAACATTCAGTACTTC. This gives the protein CAWGPGTPNIQYF. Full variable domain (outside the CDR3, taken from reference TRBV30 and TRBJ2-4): SQTIHQWPATLVQPVGSPLSLECTVEGTSNPNLYWYRQAAGRGLQLLFYSVGIGQISSEVPQNLSASRPQDRQFILSSKKLLLSDSGFYLCAWGPGTPNIQYFGAGTRLSVL.

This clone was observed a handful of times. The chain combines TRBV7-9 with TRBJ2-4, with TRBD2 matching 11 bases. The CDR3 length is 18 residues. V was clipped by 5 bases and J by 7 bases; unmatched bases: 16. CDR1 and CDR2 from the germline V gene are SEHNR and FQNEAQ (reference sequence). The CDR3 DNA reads TGTGCCAGCAGCCCAGATGGATCTAGCGGGAGGATAGCGAACATTCAGTACTTC. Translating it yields CASSPDGSSGRIANIQYF. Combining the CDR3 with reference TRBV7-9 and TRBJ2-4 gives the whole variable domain DTGVSQNPRHKITKRGQNVTFRCDPISEHNRLYWYRQTLGQGPEFLTYFQNEAQLEKSRLLSDRFSAERPKGSFSTLEIQRTEQGDSAMYLCASSPDGSSGRIANIQYFGAGTRLSVL.

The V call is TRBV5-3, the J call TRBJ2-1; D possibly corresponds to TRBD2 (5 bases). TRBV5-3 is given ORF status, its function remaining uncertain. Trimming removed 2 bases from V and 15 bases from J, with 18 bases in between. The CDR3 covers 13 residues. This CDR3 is CARSFVPRAVWFF. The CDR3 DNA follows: TGTGCCAGAAGCTTTGTTCCGAGGGCCGTATGGTTCTTC.

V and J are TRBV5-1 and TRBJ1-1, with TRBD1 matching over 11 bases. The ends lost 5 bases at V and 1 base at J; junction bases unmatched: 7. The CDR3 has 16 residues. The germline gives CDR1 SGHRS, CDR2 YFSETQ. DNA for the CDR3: TGCGCCAGCAGGTATGGACAGGGGGCGGAGAACACTGAAGCTTTCTTT. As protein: CASRYGQGAENTEAFF.

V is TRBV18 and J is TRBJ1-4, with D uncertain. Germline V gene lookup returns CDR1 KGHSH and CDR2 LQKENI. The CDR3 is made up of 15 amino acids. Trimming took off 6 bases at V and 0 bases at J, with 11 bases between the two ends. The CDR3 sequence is CASSAAPSTNEKLFF. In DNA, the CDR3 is TGTGCCAGCTCGGCAGCACCTTCAACTAATGAAAAACTGTTTTTT.

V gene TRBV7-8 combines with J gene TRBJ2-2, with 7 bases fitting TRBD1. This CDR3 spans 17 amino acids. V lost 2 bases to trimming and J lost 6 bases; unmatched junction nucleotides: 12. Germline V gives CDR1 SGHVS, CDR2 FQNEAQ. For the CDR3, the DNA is TGTGCCAGCAGCTTACGATCCCCGAGACAGGGACCCGGGGAGCTGTTTTTT. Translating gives CASSLRSPRQGPGELFF.